A single T cell receptor beta chain is shown here with its context. Its antigen is unknown. Researchers made TCR beta libraries by using iRepertoire HTBI primers and running Arm-PCR on CDR3 regions. Using its own MiXCR run on the multiplex PCR reads, TCRdb lists one record per CDR3 protein. The repertoire holds 250,000 to 300,000 distinct CDR3 sequences, with around a fifth as singletons. The record originates from a study of regulatory T cells in long-lasting Graves disease. The CDR3 is 12 residues long. Trimming removed 6 bases from V and 2 bases from J, with 10 bases in between. The germline gives CDR1 DFQATT, CDR2 SNEGSKA (reference sequence). Time point given: persistent/refractory GD, antithyroid drugs over 5 years with positive TRAb. PBMC-derived RNA was used for the TCR library. Overall study findings and caveats: Peripheral blood, not thyroid tissue, was the sole material studied.

The receptor's source is a female donor with Graves disease. The material sequenced was peripheral blood mononuclear cells (PBMCs), taken when the disease was refractory, from a patient treated with antithyroid drugs. This chain uses TRBV20-1 with TRBJ2-5; the D gene is possibly TRBD1 (6 bases). The CDR3 DNA sequence: TGCAGTGCGGAACAGGGTCAAGAGACCCAGTACTTC. Translation: CSAEQGQETQYF.